Listed below are T cell receptor beta chains from one sample, sequenced in a study of a mutant IDH1 vaccine in newly diagnosed glioma. Their specific antigens are unknown. TCRdb's copy holds only in-frame clones and misses some; the assay was immunoSEQ multiplex PCR. The sample includes around 40,000 clones, around 82% seen only once; the top ten take over 15%. Sequenced here: PBMCs, sampled from a glioma patient whose treatment included an IDH1 peptide vaccine. The receptors were gathered from a man aged 18 to 35 with glioma. Some clones in this sample may be carry-over from other donors' samples. The CDR3 runs from the conserved cysteine through the conserved F or W. Each record gives: J gene, clone size, V gene, D gene, CDR3 DNA, CDR3 protein. D genes are given only for firm matches. The listing skips clone size in some rows; elsewhere it reads once, few, many or a size class.

TRBJ2-2	NA	TRBV7-2	TRBD2	TGTGCCAGCAGCTTACATAGCGGGGGGACCGGGGAGCTGTTTTTT	CASSLHSGGTGELFF
TRBJ1-1	NA	TRBV6-1	NA	TGTGCCAGCAGACGGAACACTGAAGCTTTCTTT	CASRRNTEAFF
TRBJ2-3	NA	TRBV5-8	NA	TGTGCCAGCAGCTTCGGGTGGGGAGGCACAGATACGCAGTATTTT	CASSFGWGGTDTQYF
TRBJ1-4	NA	TRBV7-9	NA	TGTGCCAGCAGCCAAAGGAAAAAACTGTTTTTT	CASSQRKKLFF
TRBJ1-1	NA	TRBV7-9	NA	TGTGCCAGCAGCTTAGGAACAGGGAAGGCGGACACTGAAGCTTTCTTT	CASSLGTGKADTEAFF
TRBJ1-5	NA	TRBV5-8	TRBD1	TGTGCCAGCAGCCTACAGGGGGCAGGACAGCCCCAGCATTTT	CASSLQGAGQPQHF
TRBJ2-7	once	TRBV5-4	NA	TGTGCCAGCAGCCCGGGGGACAGCTCCTACGAGCAGTACTTC	CASSPGDSSYEQYF
TRBJ1-2	NA	TRBV5-1	NA	TGCGCCAGCAGCCCCCCCAGTCACTATGGCTACACCTTC	CASSPPSHYGYTF
TRBJ1-1	NA	TRBV27	TRBD1	TGTGCCAGCAGTCCCTGGACAGGCACTGAAGCTTTCTTT	CASSPWTGTEAFF
TRBJ1-5	NA	TRBV6-1	NA	TGTGCCAGCAGTGAATCGTATGTGAGGGAGCCCCAGCATTTT	CASSESYVREPQHF
TRBJ1-1	NA	TRBV6-4	NA	TGTGCCAGCCGAGTAGGTATACGAGCTTTCTTT	CASRVGIRAFF
TRBJ2-1	NA	TRBV5-4	NA	TGTGCCAGCAGCTTCCTTCAGGGGATTGGCGATGAGCAGTTCTTC	CASSFLQGIGDEQFF
TRBJ1-2	NA	TRBV7-9	NA	TGTGCCAGCAGCTTAGACAGGGAGAACTATGGCTACACCTTC	CASSLDRENYGYTF
TRBJ1-1	once	TRBV4-1	NA	TGCGCCAGCAGCCGCCGAGGCGATGAAGCTTTCTTT	CASSRRGDEAFF
TRBJ2-7	NA	TRBV2	TRBD1	TGTGCCAGCGGGCGGGACAGGGCAGGCGAGCAGTACTTC	CASGRDRAGEQYF
TRBJ1-2	NA	TRBV19	TRBD1	TGTGCCAGTAGTATGGGGACAGGGTTTGGCTACACCTTC	CASSMGTGFGYTF
TRBJ2-4	NA	TRBV4-2	NA	TGTGCCAGCAGCCAAGAGCTAGAGTGGGTTTCCAAAAACATTCAGTACTTC	CASSQELEWVSKNIQYF